The present TCR beta chain was sequenced within a study of blood T cell repertoires in COVID-19. Whole-study context: Samples representing acute and convalescent COVID-19 were sourced from the United States, Italy and Spain.

Patients in Seattle were enrolled during active infection, then followed longitudinally. Method: immunoSEQ multiplex PCR; TCRdb's copy keeps in-frame clones and lacks some. The table lists tens of thousands of clones, 70% to 90% of them singletons. V shed 10 bases and J shed 4 bases, with 12 bases lying between them. The CDR3 length is 12 residues. Looked up from germline, CDR1 is MNHEY and CDR2 is SVGAGI. The source is an elderly woman with COVID-19, enrolled during active disease. Specimen: peripheral blood. The chain couples TRBV6-5 to TRBJ2-3; possibly TRBD2 for D (6 bases). CDR3 amino acids: CATRGSPDTQYF. CDR3 nucleotides: TGTGCCACACGGGGGAGCCCAGATACGCAGTATTTT.